Sequencing of this TCR beta chain was carried out in a study of CD8 T cells in Susac syndrome. The germline V and J ends were trimmed by 0 bases and 3 bases, with 8 bases remaining between them. The germline CDR1 and CDR2 sequences are LGHDT and YNNKEL (reference sequence). The CDR3 totals 14 residues. RNA was extracted with the RNeasy kit, and a quantity of about 0.5 to 1 ug was reverse transcribed using random hexamers. The amplification used immunoSEQ multiplex PCR on TCR beta CDR3; it spanned 54 Vbeta and 13 Jbeta. TCRdb independently ran MiXCR on the immunoSEQ multiplex PCR reads; one entry per CDR3 protein. The table includes 200,000 or so distinct CDR3 sequences, about 95% detected once.

The sample consisted of CD4+ T cells from PBMCs. The TCR originated in a human donor with multiple sclerosis. This chain joins TRBV3-1 and TRBJ2-5; possibly TRBD1 for D (6 bases). CDR3 sequence (DNA): TGTGCCAGCAGCCAAGAAAGGGGGAAAGAGACCCAGTACTTC. Translated, it gives CASSQERGKETQYF.